This is a list of T cell receptor beta chains from one sample in a study of T cell responses to AZD1222 COVID-19 vaccine. The method was immunoSEQ multiplex PCR; TCRdb's version includes in-frame clones alone and lacks a portion of them. There are more than 95,000 clones in the sample; about 91% occur only once, and about 40% lies in the top ten. Sequences were derived from peripheral blood, sampled 28 days after the second AZD1222 dose. All receptors come from an adult who received the AZD1222 COVID-19 vaccine. CDR3s include the opening cysteine and the closing phenylalanine or tryptophan. Fields, in order: D gene, clone size, V gene, J gene, CDR3 protein, CDR3 DNA. D genes are given only for firm matches. Part of the rows lack a size; the others show once, few, many or a class for expanded clones.

>-|-|TRBV7-2|TRBJ1-5
CASSLAQSTYGNQPQHF
TGTGCCAGCAGCTTAGCGCAGAGTACTTACGGCAATCAGCCCCAGCATTTT
>-|-|TRBV7-2|TRBJ1-5
CASSPRIGGGAPQHF
TGTGCCAGCAGCCCCCGAATAGGTGGGGGGGCGCCCCAGCATTTT
>-|few|TRBV12-3/TRBV12-4|TRBJ1-2
CASSFRERGYTF
TGTGCCAGCAGTTTTCGGGAGAGGGGCTACACCTTC
>-|-|TRBV30|TRBJ1-1
CAWSVGGRRTEAFF
TGTGCCTGGAGTGTAGGGGGGAGGAGAACTGAAGCTTTCTTT
>-|-|TRBV7-9|TRBJ2-7
CASSLRGDREQYF
TGTGCCAGCAGCTTACGAGGAGATCGGGAGCAGTACTTC
>-|-|TRBV21-1|TRBJ2-7
CASPLGSGRRHHEQYF
TGTGCCAGCCCCTTGGGTAGCGGGAGGAGGCACCACGAGCAGTACTTC
>-|-|TRBV29-1|TRBJ2-1
CSVDGPNLGNEQFF
TGCAGCGTTGACGGTCCGAACTTGGGGAATGAGCAGTTCTTC
>TRBD2|-|TRBV13|TRBJ2-7
CASSLVMAGDEQYF
TGTGCCAGCAGCTTAGTGATGGCGGGAGACGAGCAGTACTTC
>-|-|TRBV5-4|TRBJ1-4
CASSLKGGGPGEKLFF
TGTGCCAGCAGCTTGAAGGGTGGGGGGCCCGGTGAAAAACTGTTTTTT
>-|-|TRBV7-2|TRBJ2-7
CASSFKTKQYF
TGTGCCAGCAGCTTTAAGACTAAGCAGTACTTC
>TRBD2|-|TRBV28|TRBJ2-7
CASAAPGGSYEQYF
TGTGCCAGCGCGGCCCCGGGAGGCTCCTACGAGCAGTACTTC
>-|-|TRBV28|TRBJ2-7
CASSLLGGKEYEQYF
TGTGCCAGCAGCCTGCTTGGGGGAAAGGAATACGAGCAGTACTTC
>-|-|TRBV27|TRBJ2-7
CASRIPKVQYF
TGTGCCAGCAGGATCCCCAAGGTGCAGTACTTC
>-|-|TRBV11-2|TRBJ1-1
CASSLGQSAEAFF
TGTGCCAGCAGCTTAGGACAGAGCGCTGAAGCTTTCTTT
>-|-|TRBV6-1|TRBJ2-5
CASSEVGETQYF
TGTGCCAGCAGTGAAGTTGGAGAGACCCAGTACTTC
>-|-|TRBV7-2|TRBJ1-5
CASSLTRYQPQHF
TGTGCCAGCAGCTTAACCCGGTATCAGCCCCAGCATTTT
>-|-|TRBV6-5|TRBJ2-7
CASSAIGQTSIRQYF
TGTGCCAGCAGCGCCATCGGACAGACCTCAATTCGGCAGTACTTC
>TRBD1|-|TRBV6-5|TRBJ2-5
CASRDRGGGGTQYF
TGTGCCAGCAGGGACAGGGGGGGCGGCGGGACCCAGTACTTC
>TRBD2|-|TRBV27|TRBJ2-1
CASSSKELAGGLTSYNEQFF
TGTGCCAGCAGTTCAAAAGAACTAGCGGGAGGACTGACCTCCTACAATGAGCAGTTCTTC
>-|-|TRBV27|TRBJ1-1
CASTPRALNTEAFF
TGTGCCAGCACACCCCGAGCCCTTAACACTGAAGCTTTCTTT
>TRBD1|-|TRBV7-2|TRBJ1-1
CASSSQGGANTEAFF
TGTGCCAGCAGCTCCCAGGGGGGGGCGAACACTGAAGCTTTCTTT
>-|-|TRBV4-2|TRBJ2-1
CASSQDLANEQFF
TGTGCCAGCAGCCAAGATCTGGCAAATGAGCAGTTCTTC
>TRBD2|-|TRBV13|TRBJ2-1
CASSTTGTSINEQFF
TGTGCCAGCAGCACCACCGGGACTAGTATCAATGAGCAGTTCTTC
>-|-|TRBV6-2/TRBV6-3|TRBJ2-7
CASSYGQGRGEQYF
TGTGCCAGCAGTTACGGGCAGGGACGGGGCGAGCAGTACTTC
>-|-|TRBV29-1|TRBJ2-1
CSLGQPYNEQFF
TGCAGCTTAGGACAACCTTACAATGAGCAGTTCTTC
>-|-|TRBV5-4|TRBJ2-2
CASSLGQGYNTGELFF
TGTGCCAGCAGCTTGGGGCAGGGGTACAACACCGGGGAGCTGTTTTTT
>-|-|TRBV27|TRBJ1-2
CASRGTGTNYGYTF
TGTGCCAGCCGTGGCACAGGGACAAACTATGGCTACACCTTC
>-|-|TRBV18|TRBJ2-1
CASSPGSTGNEQFF
TGTGCCAGCTCCCCCGGCTCAACGGGGAATGAGCAGTTCTTC
>-|once|TRBV28|TRBJ1-1
CASSLLSSQKPYTEAFF
TGTGCCAGCAGTTTACTGAGTTCACAAAAACCTTACACTGAAGCTTTCTTT
>-|-|TRBV6-5|TRBJ1-2
CASRDMGRANYGYTF
TGTGCCAGCAGAGACATGGGACGAGCTAACTATGGCTACACCTTC
>-|-|TRBV7-2|TRBJ2-1
CASSLGWPTKEQFF
TGTGCCAGCAGCTTAGGGTGGCCGACTAAGGAGCAGTTCTTC
>TRBD1|once|TRBV28|TRBJ1-1
CASSEPGQGNTEAFF
TGTGCCAGCAGTGAACCCGGACAGGGGAACACTGAAGCTTTCTTT
>-|-|TRBV19|TRBJ1-2
CASSIQSELYGYTF
TGTGCCAGTAGTATCCAATCAGAGCTCTATGGCTACACCTTC
>-|-|TRBV19|TRBJ2-7
CASSQRQASYEQYF
TGTGCCAGTAGCCAAAGACAGGCCTCCTACGAGCAGTACTTC
>-|-|TRBV18|TRBJ1-1
CASSQTVNTEAFF
TGTGCCAGCTCACAGACAGTGAACACTGAAGCTTTCTTT
>TRBD1|-|TRBV27|TRBJ1-5
CASRKQGVFSRVDGQPQHF
TGTGCCAGCAGAAAACAGGGGGTATTTTCAAGGGTCGATGGGCAGCCCCAGCATTTT
>TRBD1|-|TRBV10-3|TRBJ2-7
CAISFRGLDEQYF
TGTGCCATCAGTTTTAGGGGGCTAGACGAGCAGTACTTC
>TRBD2|-|TRBV5-1|TRBJ2-1
CASSLTTSGSPYNEQFF
TGCGCCAGCAGCTTGACGACTAGCGGGAGTCCCTACAATGAGCAGTTCTTC
>TRBD1|-|TRBV19|TRBJ2-1
CASSIVGQPRREQFF
TGTGCCAGTAGTATCGTGGGACAGCCGAGAAGAGAGCAGTTCTTC
>TRBD2|-|TRBV28|TRBJ2-7
CASRGSGTSGVYEQYF
TGTGCCAGCAGGGGTTCTGGGACTAGCGGGGTCTACGAGCAGTACTTC
>TRBD1|-|TRBV18|TRBJ1-2
CASSPTGRDGYTF
TGTGCCAGCTCACCGACAGGGAGGGATGGCTACACCTTC
>-|once|TRBV7-2|TRBJ1-3
CASSRYRASSGNTIYF
TGTGCCAGCAGTAGATACAGGGCCTCCTCTGGAAACACCATATATTTT
>TRBD1|-|TRBV24-1|TRBJ1-1
CATSDSGLSGGQAFF
TGTGCCACCAGTGATTCGGGACTATCAGGGGGCCAAGCTTTCTTT
>-|-|TRBV30|TRBJ2-3
CAWTRRGTDTQYF
TGTGCCTGGACTCGGAGGGGCACAGATACGCAGTATTTT
>-|-|TRBV7-2|TRBJ2-5
CASSLVALETRTKGSQYF
TGTGCCAGCAGCTTAGTAGCACTCGAGACCAGAACGAAAGGTAGCCAGTACTTC
>-|-|TRBV5-4|TRBJ2-1
CASGTLGTEAFF
TGTGCCAGCGGGACTTTAGGGACAGAGGCGTTCTTC
>TRBD1|-|TRBV6-5|TRBJ2-2
CASIYGQGNTGELFF
TGTGCCAGCATTTATGGACAGGGTAATACCGGGGAGCTGTTTTTT
>-|few|TRBV4-3|TRBJ1-2
CASSQADSLGHGYTF
TGCGCCAGCAGCCAAGCAGATTCTTTAGGGCATGGCTACACCTTC
>TRBD1|-|TRBV27|TRBJ2-1
CASSFGQGRSGGKNEQFF
TGTGCCAGCAGTTTTGGACAGGGGCGGTCGGGAGGTAAGAATGAGCAGTTCTTC